The 26 T cell receptor beta chains below were found in one sample sequenced in a study of T cells in Graves' hyperthyroidism and ophthalmopathy. The source material, RNA transcripts, was used to amplify TCR beta CDR3 regions. The HTBI primer set served for first-round RT-PCR of the TCR CDR3. Via MiXCR, TCRdb re-called the multiplex PCR reads, giving one row per CDR3 protein. Among approximately 95,000 distinct CDR3 sequences, roughly 40% were seen once, and the ten largest hold roughly 10%. Sequenced input: peripheral blood or thyroid tissue (not recorded which). Every receptor here comes from a woman aged 25 to 39 with Graves' hyperthyroidism.

In the case of this clonotype: This could be a read error, since a much larger clone is one nucleotide away. No conserved phenylalanine or tryptophan ends this CDR3, so it is likely a read error. This chain connects TRBV28 to TRBJ1-2; TRBD1 matches 10 bases. The ends lost 3 bases at V and 7 bases at J; junction bases unmatched: 5. The germline gives CDR1 MDHEN, CDR2 SYDVKM. This CDR3 spans 14 amino acids. The CDR3 coding sequence is TGTGCCAGCAGTTTCGGGACAGGGGCAACTGGCTACACCCTC. Its protein product is CASSFGTGATGYTL.

The chain has TRBV7-6 and TRBJ2-2; 13 nucleotides align to TRBD2. This CDR3 has 19 amino acids. The V segment lost 3 bases and the J segment 0 bases; nucleotides outside the gene matches: 7. Per the germline V gene, CDR1 is SGHVS and CDR2 is FNYEAQ. CDR3 residues: CASSFSATSGRPNTGELFF. CDR3 in DNA: TGTGCCAGCAGCTTTTCCGCGACTAGCGGGAGGCCGAACACCGGGGAGCTGTTTTTT. The full variable domain, in which reference TRBV7-6 and TRBJ2-2 provide the parts outside the CDR3, is GAGVSQSPRYKVTKRGQDVALRCDPISGHVSLYWYRQALGQGPEFLTYFNYEAQQDKSGLPNDRFSAERPEGSISTLTIQRTEQRDSAMYRCASSFSATSGRPNTGELFFGEGSRLTVL.

This clonotype has at least ten counts. V usage is TRBV6-1 and J usage is TRBJ2-3; 8 bases line up with TRBD2. The CDR3 loop spans 15 amino acids. V was clipped by 7 bases and J by 4 bases; unmatched bases: 10. The germline V gene has CDR1 MNHNS and CDR2 SASEGT. CDR3 loop: CASTDIGGAADTQYF. The CDR3 nucleotides read TGTGCCAGCACCGATATCGGGGGGGCGGCAGATACGCAGTATTTT.

This clonotype was observed at least ten times. The J gene is TRBJ2-7, the V gene TRBV2; TRBD2 might be the D (5 bases). V shed 7 bases and J shed 0 bases, with 13 bases lying between them. Germline-derived CDR1 and CDR2 are SNHLY and FYNNEI. This CDR3 region has 14 residues. The CDR3 region is CASTEGDYSYEQYF. For the CDR3, the DNA is TGTGCCAGCACCGAGGGAGACTACTCCTACGAGCAGTACTTC. Together with reference TRBV2 and TRBJ2-7, the CDR3 gives the full variable domain: EPEVTQTPSHQVTQMGQEVILRCVPISNHLYFYWYRQILGQKVEFLVSFYNNEISEKSEIFDDQFSVERPDGSNFTLKIRSTKLEDSAMYFCASTEGDYSYEQYFGPGTRLTVT.

This clonotype was detected ten times or more. The chain recombines TRBV5-1 with TRBJ1-3, with D tentatively TRBD1 (6 bases). Per the germline V gene, CDR1 is SGHRS and CDR2 is YFSETQ. V was cut by 4 bases and J by 2 bases, with 10 bases left in between. The CDR3 contains 14 residues. The CDR3 region is CASSPGTPGNTIYF. The CDR3 DNA is TGCGCCAGCAGCCCCGGGACACCTGGAAACACCATATATTTT.

As DNA, the CDR3 is TGTGCCAGCAGCGAACCGGGACTAGCGGGCCAAGAGACCCAGTACTTC. It yields the protein CASSEPGLAGQETQYF. This chain connects TRBV6-6 to TRBJ2-5; 12 bases fit TRBD2. Germline lookup yields CDR1 MNHNY and CDR2 SVGAGI (reference sequence). There are 16 residues in the CDR3. The ends lost 6 bases at V and 1 base at J; junction bases unmatched: 6.

The V call is TRBV28, the J call TRBJ2-7; D unclear. Germline V gene lookup returns CDR1 MDHEN and CDR2 SYDVKM. The germline V and J ends were trimmed by 3 bases and 0 bases, with 9 bases remaining between them. The CDR3 has 14 amino acids. CDR3 sequence reads: CASSLGRSSYEQYF. CDR3 in DNA: TGTGCCAGCAGTTTGGGCAGGAGCTCCTACGAGCAGTACTTC.

The V gene is TRBV5-1, the J gene TRBJ2-2; no reliable D call. This CDR3 contains 11 residues. Germline CDR1 and CDR2: SGHRS and YFSETQ. V lost 4 bases, J lost 7 bases, and 5 bases lay in between. The chain's CDR3 is CASSPDGELFF. The CDR3 coding sequence is TGCGCCAGCAGCCCTGACGGGGAGCTGTTTTTT.

The chain is built from TRBV7-2 and TRBJ2-5; TRBD2 matches at 15 bases. The length of the CDR3 is 15 residues. Germline trimming cut 11 bases from V and 5 bases from J; bases unmatched to any gene: 9. The V gene's germline CDR1 is SGHTA and CDR2 FQGNSA. The CDR3 nucleotides are TGTGCCTGCGCGGGACTAGCGGGAGGCGGGGAGACCCAGTACTTC. Translated, it gives CACAGLAGGGETQYF.

The V and J genes are TRBV4-1 and TRBJ2-7; 10 nucleotides agree with TRBD1. Germline CDR1 reads MGHRA; CDR2 reads YSYEKL. The V gene end was trimmed by 4 bases and the J gene end by 4 bases; junction bases not matched to a gene: 10. The CDR3 is 16 amino acids. The CDR3 region has the DNA TGCGCCAGCAGCCGAAAAACCGGGACAGGGGTTTACGAGCAGTACTTC. Encoded protein: CASSRKTGTGVYEQYF.

This clonotype was recorded many times. The V gene is TRBV5-1, the J gene TRBJ1-1; D is ambiguous. The CDR3 is made up of 15 amino acids. Germline CDR1 and CDR2: SGHRS and YFSETQ. Trimming cost V 3 bases and J 2 bases, with 14 bases left between them. For the CDR3, the DNA is TGCGCCAGCAGCTCCAATCCGGGCCCCAACACTGAAGCTTTCTTT. It specifies CASSSNPGPNTEAFF.

Points on this clonotype: A much larger clone lies one base from this, so it may be a read error. This chain uses TRBV28 with TRBJ2-6, with D uncertain. V was clipped by 8 bases and J by 2 bases, with 13 bases between them. The germline gives CDR1 MDHEN, CDR2 SYDVKM. This CDR3 is built from 15 residues. The CDR3 DNA follows: TGTGCCAGCGGTGATGAGAGGACTGGGGCCAACGTCCTGACTTTC. It is translated as CASGDERTGANVLTF.

About this clonotype: One end of the junction is discordant with germline, which a read error may explain. J is TRBJ1-6 and V is TRBV7-8; no clear D. The germline gives CDR1 SGHVS, CDR2 FQNEAQ. This CDR3 spans 15 amino acids. The chain's CDR3 is CASSSTETLNSPLHF. The CDR3 region has the DNA TGTGCCAGCAGCTCCACTGAGACATTGAATTCGCCCCTCCACTTT.

This clonotype was detected only a few times. One junction end does not reproduce the germline sequence, and a read error may be involved. The CDR3 here is CASKGASGRARFTDTRYF. CDR3 nucleotides: TGTGCCAGCAAGGGGGCTAGCGGGAGGGCGCGATTCACAGATACGCGGTATTTT. The V and J genes are TRBV2 and TRBJ2-3; 12 bases line up with TRBD2. CDR3 length equals 18 residues. Germline lookup yields CDR1 SNHLY and CDR2 FYNNEI.

Points on this clonotype: A much larger clone is a single base away; this may be a read error. The chain is built from TRBV7-2 and TRBJ2-7; D call uncertain. Germline CDR1 SGHTA, CDR2 FQGNSA. The CDR3 runs 14 residues. CDR3 residues: CASSLARYLMEQHF. The CDR3 region has the DNA TGTGCCAGCAGCTTAGCTCGGTATCTGATGGAGCAGCACTTC.

The rearrangement links TRBV18 to TRBJ2-3; D is possibly TRBD2 (5 bases). The CDR3 is made up of 14 amino acids. CDR1 is KGHSH, CDR2 LQKENI, per germline. V was pared by 0 bases and J by 6 bases, with 10 bases between. The CDR3, as DNA: TGTGCCAGCTCACCACCGGGAGAAGAGGATACGCAGTATTTT. Protein product: CASSPPGEEDTQYF.

By sample share, this clonotype is large. This chain links TRBV11-2 with TRBJ2-7, with unresolved D. The CDR3 has 12 residues. Looked up from germline, CDR1 is SGHAT and CDR2 is FQNNGV. Between the trimmed V and J ends, which lost 2 bases and 7 bases, there was a span of 9 bases. The CDR3 nucleotides are TGTGCCAGCAGCTTAATAGGGCCAGAGCAGTACTTC. Translated, it gives CASSLIGPEQYF. Drawing the rest from reference TRBV11-2 and TRBJ2-7, the complete variable domain is EAGVAQSPRYKIIEKRQSVAFWCNPISGHATLYWYQQILGQGPKLLIQFQNNGVVDDSQLPKDRFSAERLKGVDSTLKIQPAKLEDSAVYLCASSLIGPEQYFGPGTRLTVT.

Turning to this clonotype: With a much larger clone just one base away, this may be a read error. The CDR3 does not close with the conserved phenylalanine or tryptophan, likely indicating a read error. It is unclear where the CDR3 begins or ends on the DNA, so no DNA is shown, and the CDR3 is as TCRdb lists it. The rearrangement links TRBV21-1 to TRBJ2-5; the table assigns TRBD2, which was not confirmed against the DNA. TRBV21-1 is described as a pseudogene. The CDR3 region is 16 residues in length, termini included. The CDR3 protein is CASSILRREWKETQYY.

Ten or more counts support this clonotype. The chain couples TRBV7-9 to TRBJ2-7; D unresolved. Per germline, CDR1 SEHNR and CDR2 FQNEAQ (reference sequence). The CDR3 spans 13 residues. Trimming stripped 2 bases from V and 6 bases from J, with 11 bases between. CDR3 sequence: CASSLWGSGEQYF. In nucleotides, the CDR3 is TGTGCCAGCAGCTTATGGGGATCCGGCGAGCAGTACTTC.

This clonotype was observed at least ten times. This rearrangement joins TRBV5-1 to TRBJ2-7; maybe TRBD1 (6 bases). CDR3 length equals 14 residues. Trimming stripped 0 bases from V and 3 bases from J, with 10 bases between. Per the germline V gene, CDR1 is SGHRS and CDR2 is YFSETQ. CDR3 sequence reads: CASSLGQAFYEQYF. The CDR3, as DNA: TGCGCCAGCAGCTTGGGACAGGCCTTCTACGAGCAGTACTTC.

In DNA, the CDR3 is TGTGCCAGCACCCCCCAGGGGGACGGCTACACCTTC. It specifies CASTPQGDGYTF. The chain links TRBV28 to TRBJ1-2; 7 nucleotides align to TRBD1. The CDR3 covers 12 residues. V was pared by 7 bases and J by 8 bases, with 7 bases of the junction left unmatched. Germline V gene data show CDR1 as MDHEN and CDR2 as SYDVKM.

The chain carries TRBV15 and TRBJ2-1; D is uncertain. From germline, CDR1 is LNHNV and CDR2 YYDKDF (reference sequence). V shed 1 base and J shed 9 bases, with 7 bases lying between them. This CDR3 has 12 residues. This chain's CDR3 is CATSRASGEQFF. CDR3 in DNA: TGTGCCACCAGCAGAGCTTCGGGTGAGCAGTTCTTC. Drawing the rest from reference TRBV15 and TRBJ2-1, the complete variable domain is DAMVIQNPRYQVTQFGKPVTLSCSQTLNHNVMYWYQQKSSQAPKLLFHYYDKDFNNEADTPDNFQSRRPNTSFCFLDIRSPGLGDTAMYLCATSRASGEQFFGPGTRLTVL.

The V and J genes are TRBV20-1 and TRBJ1-5, with 7 positions matching TRBD1. From germline, CDR1 is DFQATT and CDR2 SNEGSKA (reference sequence). The CDR3 covers 16 residues. Trimming cost V 2 bases and J 0 bases; bases outside gene matches: 7. The CDR3 DNA is TGCAGTGCTAGATCACTCGGGACAGATAGCAATCAGCCCCAGCATTTT. Encoded protein: CSARSLGTDSNQPQHF.

The rearrangement joins TRBV13 to TRBJ1-2; 10 bases match TRBD1. V gave up 5 bases and J gave up 12 bases; unmatched junction bases: 15. CDR3 length equals 15 residues. In germline, CDR1 is PRHDT, CDR2 FYEKMQ (reference sequence). The CDR3 loop is CASSPPRQGAPGNTF. CDR3 nucleotide sequence: TGTGCCAGCAGCCCCCCCAGACAGGGGGCTCCCGGAAACACCTTC.

This rearrangement joins TRBV12-3 or TRBV12-4 to TRBJ2-5; 9 nucleotides align to TRBD1. This CDR3 has 15 amino acids. V was pared by 4 bases and J by 3 bases, with 6 bases of the junction left unmatched. The CDR3 spells CASSWPGQGKETQYF. The CDR3 DNA is TGTGCCAGCAGTTGGCCGGGACAGGGAAAAGAGACCCAGTACTTC.

With respect to this clonotype: In this CDR3 the conserved last residue, phenylalanine or tryptophan, is missing, so a read error is likely. The V and J genes are TRBV12-3 or TRBV12-4 and TRBJ2-7, with D perhaps TRBD1 (5 bases). Trimming removed 6 bases from V and 0 bases from J, with 15 bases in between. The CDR3 is made up of 15 amino acids. The CDR3 spells CASSWGSESSYEQYR. CDR3 DNA sequence: TGTGCCAGCAGCTGGGGCTCCGAGAGCTCCTACGAGCAGTACAGA.